This TCR beta chain originates from a study of regulatory T cells in long-lasting Graves disease. This CDR3 spans 13 amino acids. The germline V gene has CDR1 SGHDT and CDR2 YYEEEE. The trim removed 4 bases at V and 4 bases at J, leaving 4 bases unmatched. HTBI primers from iRepertoire and Arm-PCR of CDR3 regions yielded the TCR beta libraries. Per the study methods: Overall, samples carried some 67 TRBV and around 13 TRBJ segments. In TCRdb, the multiplex PCR reads were re-called with MiXCR into one record per CDR3 protein. The V and J calls were determined by TCRdb, not by the authors. Here the sample spans hundreds of thousands of distinct CDR3 sequences, around an eighth being singletons. Indicated time point: newly diagnosed GD, antithyroid drugs for less than 3 months. Extracted RNA from PBMCs served as the source of the TCR library. Ten or more counts support this clonotype. The same sample was also studied in work on T cells in Graves' hyperthyroidism and ophthalmopathy.

The receptor was derived from a man aged 25-40 years with Graves disease. The material was peripheral blood mononuclear cells (PBMCs), obtained at new diagnosis, from a patient treated with antithyroid drugs. J is TRBJ2-7 and V is TRBV5-6; 8 bases fit TRBD2. The CDR3 DNA sequence: TGTGCCAGCAGCATCGGGACTAGATACGAGCAGTACTTC. This encodes CASSIGTRYEQYF.